This TCR beta chain was sequenced for a study of CD8+CD57+ T cells in acquired aplastic anemia. Genomic DNA served as template for TCR beta VDJ and CDR3 profiling. TCRdb called the reads again in MiXCR, with one record for every CDR3 protein. The sample holds roughly 58,000 distinct CDR3 sequences, 45% to 70% seen once. V was cut by 6 bases and J by 2 bases, with 14 bases left in between. CDR3 size: 13 residues. The V gene's germline CDR1 is DFQATT and CDR2 SNEGSKA (reference sequence). Material: sorted CD4+, CD8+, or CD8+CD57+ T cells (not recorded which) from PBMCs. This sequence joins TRBV20-1 and TRBJ2-7, with a tentative D call TRBD1 (8 bases). The receptor was derived from a human donor in good health, serving as a control. This CDR3 reads CSARTGTTYEQYF. CDR3 bases: TGCAGTGCCAGGACAGGGACTACCTACGAGCAGTACTTC.